Listed below are T cell receptor beta chains from one sample, sequenced in a study of shared clonotypes between healthy human individuals. Using immunoSEQ multiplex PCR, the repertoire was profiled, and TCRdb retains in-frame clones only, with some absent. The table includes millions of clones, about 95% detected once. Input material: naive CD8+ T cells sorted from blood. The receptors stem from a man in his late teens or twenties in good health. Each CDR3 is given with its conserved first and last residue. D genes are given only for firm matches. A clone size is listed for some rows: how often the clone was seen (once, few, many), or a class if it is expanded.

J gene: TRBJ2-3
V gene: TRBV2
D gene: TRBD1
clone size: .
CDR3 DNA: TGTGCCAGCAGTGTGGGACAGGGAGAAGCAGATACGCAGTATTTT
CDR3 protein: CASSVGQGEADTQYF

J gene: TRBJ2-7
V gene: TRBV11-2
D gene: .
clone size: .
CDR3 DNA: TGTGCCAGCAGCGTCGGTGCAGGGGCCTCCTACGAGCAGTACTTC
CDR3 protein: CASSVGAGASYEQYF

J gene: TRBJ2-1
V gene: TRBV4-1
D gene: .
clone size: once
CDR3 DNA: TGCGCCAGCAGCCAAGATCTTGGACCGGCGGTCAATGAGCAGTTCTTC
CDR3 protein: CASSQDLGPAVNEQFF

J gene: TRBJ2-2
V gene: TRBV7-8
D gene: .
clone size: .
CDR3 DNA: TGTGCCAGCAGGACTTTGAACACCGGGGAGCTGTTTTTT
CDR3 protein: CASRTLNTGELFF

J gene: TRBJ2-6
V gene: TRBV4-1
D gene: .
clone size: .
CDR3 DNA: TGCGCCAGCAGAAACCATATTTTTGCACTTCCTTCCTCTGGGGCCAACGTCCTGACTTTC
CDR3 protein: CASRNHIFALPSSGANVLTF

J gene: TRBJ1-1
V gene: TRBV7-9
D gene: TRBD1
clone size: .
CDR3 DNA: TGTGCCAGCAGCTCCGTATCGGTACAGGGGATGAACACTGAAGCTTTCTTT
CDR3 protein: CASSSVSVQGMNTEAFF

J gene: TRBJ2-2
V gene: TRBV5-8
D gene: .
clone size: .
CDR3 DNA: TGTGCCAGCAGCTGGGGGACCGCAACCCCGGGGGAGCTGTTTTTT
CDR3 protein: CASSWGTATPGELFF

J gene: TRBJ2-2
V gene: TRBV5-6
D gene: .
clone size: .
CDR3 DNA: TGTGCCAGCAGAATGGGACAAAACACCGGGGAGCTGTTTTTT
CDR3 protein: CASRMGQNTGELFF

J gene: TRBJ2-3
V gene: TRBV6-5
D gene: TRBD2
clone size: .
CDR3 DNA: TGTGCCAGCAGTTACCTTAGCGGGATAAATACGCAGTATTTT
CDR3 protein: CASSYLSGINTQYF

J gene: TRBJ2-7
V gene: TRBV2
D gene: TRBD2
clone size: once
CDR3 DNA: TGTGCCAGCGCTACTAGCGGGGGGTACGAGCAGTACTTC
CDR3 protein: CASATSGGYEQYF

J gene: TRBJ2-2
V gene: TRBV6-1
D gene: .
clone size: few
CDR3 DNA: TGTGCCAGCAGTGAATGGGCTAACACCGGGGAGCTGTTTTTT
CDR3 protein: CASSEWANTGELFF

J gene: TRBJ2-2
V gene: TRBV27
D gene: TRBD1
clone size: .
CDR3 DNA: TGTGCCAGCAGTTTATTCGGACAGGGGGAAGGCGCCGGGGAGCTGTTTTTT
CDR3 protein: CASSLFGQGEGAGELFF